This T cell receptor beta chain was identified during a study of identical twins. V was pared by 5 bases and J by 2 bases, with 16 bases between. The V gene's germline CDR1 is SGHRS and CDR2 YFSETQ. This CDR3 has 15 residues. TCRdb processed the 5' RACE reads anew with MiXCR; each CDR3 protein has one entry. This table has hundreds of thousands of distinct CDR3 sequences, 20% to 25% appearing once. The sample was also reused in another study, on yellow fever vaccine responses in identical twins.

The chain is built from TRBV5-1 and TRBJ2-5; a weak D match, TRBD1 (6 bases). The source is a woman aged 18-29 years in good health. The sample taken for sequencing was CD4+ T cells sorted from blood. CDR3 sequence reads: CASSRDPQGQETQYF. In DNA, the CDR3 is TGCGCCAGCAGTCGGGACCCCCAGGGGCAAGAGACCCAGTACTTC.